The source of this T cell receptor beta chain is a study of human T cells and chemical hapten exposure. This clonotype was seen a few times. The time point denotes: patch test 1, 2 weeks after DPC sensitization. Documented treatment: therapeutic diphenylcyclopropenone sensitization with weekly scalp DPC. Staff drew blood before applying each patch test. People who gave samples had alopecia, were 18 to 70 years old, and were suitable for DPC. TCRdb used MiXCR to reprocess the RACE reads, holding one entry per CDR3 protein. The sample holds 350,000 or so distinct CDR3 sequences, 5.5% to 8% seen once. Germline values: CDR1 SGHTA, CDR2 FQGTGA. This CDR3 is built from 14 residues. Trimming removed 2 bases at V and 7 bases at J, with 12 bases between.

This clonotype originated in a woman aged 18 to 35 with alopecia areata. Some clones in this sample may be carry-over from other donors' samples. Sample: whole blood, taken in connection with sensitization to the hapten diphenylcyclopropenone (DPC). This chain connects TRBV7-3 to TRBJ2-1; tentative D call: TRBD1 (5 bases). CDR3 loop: CASSLLGVSNEQFF. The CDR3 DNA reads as TGTGCCAGCAGCTTATTAGGGGTTTCGAATGAGCAGTTCTTC.